This T cell receptor beta chain was identified in a study of blood T cell repertoires in COVID-19. Study-wide background: Researchers got acute and convalescent COVID-19 samples from the United States, Italy and Spain. PBMCs, B-cell-depleted T cells, or T cells were the source of the cDNA or gDNA that made up the material.

There are a few counts of this clone. Original analysis: Estimated nucleated cell counts came from reference gene primer amplification. Generated by immunoSEQ multiplex PCR, the TCRdb table keeps only in-frame clones and is missing some. Clone size and the V and J calls come from that table; the DNA yielded D and trimming. The repertoire includes around 65,000 clones, around 86% of them detected once, and approximately 14% sits in the top ten. The sequenced sample was peripheral blood. The clonotype comes from a human donor in a cohort sampled during active COVID-19.

CDR3 residues: CASSPAGGATIPNTGELFF. CDR3 bases: TGTGCCAGCAGCCCGGCCGGAGGGGCTACCATACCAAACACCGGGGAGCTGTTTTTT. The chain has TRBV7-3 and TRBJ2-2; weak D call: TRBD2 (6 bases). Germline-derived CDR1 and CDR2 are SGHTA and FQGTGA. The CDR3 loop spans 19 amino acids. Trimming stripped 5 bases from V and 2 bases from J, with 24 bases between.